This T cell receptor (beta chain) was retrieved from a study of OX40 agonist ivuxolimab in advanced cancers. In the study overall: One patient with hepatocellular carcinoma and two with cutaneous melanoma, three in all, had partial responses. Study observations and caveats: Fewer expanded clones were found on average in CD4+ than in CD8+ T cells. Some nonresponders additionally presented with little normalized T-cell clonal expansion. Clonal expansion was seen in CD4+ and CD8+ blood T cells by week 6 at 0.1 to 3.0 mg/kg.

TCRdb's table, derived via immunoSEQ multiplex PCR, lists solely in-frame clones and lacks some. The sample shows tens of thousands of clones, around 89% of them seen only once. The germline V gene encodes CDR1 LGHNA and CDR2 YNFKEQ. This CDR3 region has 14 residues. The germline V and J ends were trimmed by 0 bases and 4 bases, with 10 bases remaining between them. A word on this clone: Its target is unknown.

The TCR sequence derives from an adult with an advanced solid tumor such as melanoma, head and neck, liver or kidney cancer. The chain joins TRBV4-2 to TRBJ2-7, with D tentatively TRBD2 (6 bases). Sequencing was performed on CD4+ or CD8+ T cells sorted from blood, taken in a trial of the OX40 agonist ivuxolimab. CDR3 in amino acids: CASSQDPTSYEQYF. CDR3 bases: TGTGCCAGCAGCCAAGACCCGACTAGTTACGAGCAGTACTTC.